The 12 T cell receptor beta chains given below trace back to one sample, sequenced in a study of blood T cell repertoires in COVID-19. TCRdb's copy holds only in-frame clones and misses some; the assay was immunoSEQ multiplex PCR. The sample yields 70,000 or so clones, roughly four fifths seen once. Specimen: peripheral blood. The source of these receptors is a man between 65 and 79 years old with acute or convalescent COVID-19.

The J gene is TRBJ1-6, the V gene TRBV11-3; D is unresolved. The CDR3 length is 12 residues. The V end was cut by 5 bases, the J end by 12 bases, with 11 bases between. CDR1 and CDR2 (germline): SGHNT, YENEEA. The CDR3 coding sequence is TGTGCCAGCAGCCGTGGCCGGGAACCCCTCCACTTT. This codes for CASSRGREPLHF.

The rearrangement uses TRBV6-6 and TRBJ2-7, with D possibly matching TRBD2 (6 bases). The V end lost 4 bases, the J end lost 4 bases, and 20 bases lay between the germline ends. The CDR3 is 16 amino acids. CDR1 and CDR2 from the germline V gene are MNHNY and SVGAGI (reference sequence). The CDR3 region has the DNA TGTGCCAGCAGTTCCACTCCCGGTGGAGGGGATTACGAGCAGTACTTC. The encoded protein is CASSSTPGGGDYEQYF.

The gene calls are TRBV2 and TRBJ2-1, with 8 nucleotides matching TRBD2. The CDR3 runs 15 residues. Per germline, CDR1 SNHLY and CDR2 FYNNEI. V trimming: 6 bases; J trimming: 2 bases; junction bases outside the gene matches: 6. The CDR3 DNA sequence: TGTGCCAGCAGACAACTAGCGGCCCCCTACAATGAGCAGTTCTTC. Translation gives CASRQLAAPYNEQFF.

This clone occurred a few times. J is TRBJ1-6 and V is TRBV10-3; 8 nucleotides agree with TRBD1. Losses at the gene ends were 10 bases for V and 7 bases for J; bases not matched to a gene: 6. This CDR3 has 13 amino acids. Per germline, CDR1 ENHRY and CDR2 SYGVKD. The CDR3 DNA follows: TGTGCCACCCGGACAGGGCAGAATTCACCCCTCCACTTT. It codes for CATRTGQNSPLHF.

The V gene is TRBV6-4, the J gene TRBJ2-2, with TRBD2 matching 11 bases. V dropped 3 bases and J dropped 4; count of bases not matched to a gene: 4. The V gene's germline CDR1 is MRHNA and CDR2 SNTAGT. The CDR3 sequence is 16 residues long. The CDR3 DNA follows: TGTGCCAGCAGTGAATATCTAGCGGGAGGCACCGGGGAGCTGTTTTTT. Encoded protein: CASSEYLAGGTGELFF.

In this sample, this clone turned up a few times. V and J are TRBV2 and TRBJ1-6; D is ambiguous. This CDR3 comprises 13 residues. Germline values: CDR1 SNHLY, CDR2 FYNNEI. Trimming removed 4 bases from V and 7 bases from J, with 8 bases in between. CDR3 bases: TGTGCCAGCAGTGCCGGTCGAAATTCACCCCTCCACTTT. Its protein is CASSAGRNSPLHF. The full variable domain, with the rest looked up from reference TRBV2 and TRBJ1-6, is EPEVTQTPSHQVTQMGQEVILRCVPISNHLYFYWYRQILGQKVEFLVSFYNNEISEKSEIFDDQFSVERPDGSNFTLKIRSTKLEDSAMYFCASSAGRNSPLHFGNGTRLTVT.

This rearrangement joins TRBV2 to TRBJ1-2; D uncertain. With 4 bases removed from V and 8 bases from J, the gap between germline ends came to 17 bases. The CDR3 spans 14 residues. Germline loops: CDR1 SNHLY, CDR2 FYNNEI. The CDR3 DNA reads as TGTGCCAGCAGTGTACCGATTAGCCTTTGGGGCTACACCTTC. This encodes CASSVPISLWGYTF.

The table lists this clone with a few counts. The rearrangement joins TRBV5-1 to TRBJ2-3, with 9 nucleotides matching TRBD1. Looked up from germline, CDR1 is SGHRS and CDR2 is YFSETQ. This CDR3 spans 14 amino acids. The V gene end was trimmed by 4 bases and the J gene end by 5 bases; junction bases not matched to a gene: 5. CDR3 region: CASSQWTGEDTQYF. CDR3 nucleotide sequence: TGCGCCAGCAGCCAATGGACAGGGGAAGATACGCAGTATTTT.

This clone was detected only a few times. In DNA, the CDR3 is TGTGCCAGCAGCACCGGGACACCGAACACCGGGGAGCTGTTTTTT. Translated, it gives CASSTGTPNTGELFF. V usage is TRBV5-4 and J usage is TRBJ2-2, with a tentative D call TRBD1 (6 bases). The V end lost 4 bases, the J end lost 0 bases, and 10 bases lay between the germline ends. The CDR3 runs to 15 residues. Germline V lookup: CDR1 SGHNT, CDR2 YYREEE (reference sequence).

CDR3 sequence (DNA): TGTGCCAGCAGCGGACCCGGGACTCCTAGCACAGATACGCAGTATTTT. Translation: CASSGPGTPSTDTQYF. The chain joins TRBV7-9 to TRBJ2-3; maybe TRBD2 (6 bases). V gave up 5 bases and J gave up 0 bases, with 15 bases separating them. The CDR3 runs 16 residues. Germline CDR1 SEHNR, CDR2 FQNEAQ (reference sequence). The whole variable domain, remainder taken from reference TRBV7-9 and TRBJ2-3, is DTGVSQNPRHKITKRGQNVTFRCDPISEHNRLYWYRQTLGQGPEFLTYFQNEAQLEKSRLLSDRFSAERPKGSFSTLEIQRTEQGDSAMYLCASSGPGTPSTDTQYFGPGTRLTVL.

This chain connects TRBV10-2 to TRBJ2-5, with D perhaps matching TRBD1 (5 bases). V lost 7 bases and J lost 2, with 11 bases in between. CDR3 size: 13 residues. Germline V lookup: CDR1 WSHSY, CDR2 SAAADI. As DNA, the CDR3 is TGCGCCAGCAAATACAGGTTTCAAGAGACCCAGTACTTC. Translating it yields CASKYRFQETQYF.

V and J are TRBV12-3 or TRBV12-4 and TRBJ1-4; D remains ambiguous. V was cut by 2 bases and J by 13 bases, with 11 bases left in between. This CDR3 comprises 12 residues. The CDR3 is CASSLPPEVLFF. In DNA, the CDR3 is TGTGCCAGCAGTTTACCCCCAGAGGTACTGTTTTTT.